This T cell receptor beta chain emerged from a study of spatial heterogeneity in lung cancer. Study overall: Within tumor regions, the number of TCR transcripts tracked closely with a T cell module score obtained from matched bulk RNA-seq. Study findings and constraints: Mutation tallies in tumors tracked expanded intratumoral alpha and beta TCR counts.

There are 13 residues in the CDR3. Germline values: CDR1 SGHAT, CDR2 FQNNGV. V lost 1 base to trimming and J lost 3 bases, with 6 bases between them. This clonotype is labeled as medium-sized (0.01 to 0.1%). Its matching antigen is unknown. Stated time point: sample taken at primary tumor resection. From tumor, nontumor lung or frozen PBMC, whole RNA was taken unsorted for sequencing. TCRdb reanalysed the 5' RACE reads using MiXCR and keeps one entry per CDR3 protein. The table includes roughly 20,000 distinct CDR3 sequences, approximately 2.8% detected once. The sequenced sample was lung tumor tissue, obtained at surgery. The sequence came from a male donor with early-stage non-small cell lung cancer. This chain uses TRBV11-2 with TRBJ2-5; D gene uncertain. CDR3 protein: CASSLGLKETQYF. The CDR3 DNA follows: TGTGCCAGCAGCTTAGGGCTGAAAGAGACCCAGTACTTC. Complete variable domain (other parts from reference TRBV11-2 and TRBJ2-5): EAGVAQSPRYKIIEKRQSVAFWCNPISGHATLYWYQQILGQGPKLLIQFQNNGVVDDSQLPKDRFSAERLKGVDSTLKIQPAKLEDSAVYLCASSLGLKETQYFGPGTRLLVL.